This TCR beta chain was sequenced in a study of shared clonotypes between healthy human individuals. Turning to the study itself: Three CD4 naive, three CD4 memory, two CD8 naive and one CD8 memory plate were used per donor.

CDR3 length equals 16 residues. Germline assignment: CDR1 SGHKS and CDR2 YYEKEE (reference sequence). The ends lost 4 bases at V and 3 bases at J; junction bases unmatched: 8. The input for sorted-subset replicate PCRs was about 200 ng DNA, some 30,000 T cell genomes. The repertoire was sequenced with immunoSEQ multiplex PCR; TCRdb's copy has only in-frame clones and lacks some. The data show about 710,000 clones, 55% to 85% seen once. Specimen: memory CD4+ T cells sorted from blood. The sample's subset: CD45RA-negative fraction. This receptor was obtained from a young woman in good health. The chain uses TRBV5-5 and TRBJ2-7; 12 positions match TRBD1. CDR3 nucleotide sequence: TGTGCCAGCAGCCGTAAGGGGACAGGGGGCAACTACGAGCAGTACTTC. Encoded protein: CASSRKGTGGNYEQYF.